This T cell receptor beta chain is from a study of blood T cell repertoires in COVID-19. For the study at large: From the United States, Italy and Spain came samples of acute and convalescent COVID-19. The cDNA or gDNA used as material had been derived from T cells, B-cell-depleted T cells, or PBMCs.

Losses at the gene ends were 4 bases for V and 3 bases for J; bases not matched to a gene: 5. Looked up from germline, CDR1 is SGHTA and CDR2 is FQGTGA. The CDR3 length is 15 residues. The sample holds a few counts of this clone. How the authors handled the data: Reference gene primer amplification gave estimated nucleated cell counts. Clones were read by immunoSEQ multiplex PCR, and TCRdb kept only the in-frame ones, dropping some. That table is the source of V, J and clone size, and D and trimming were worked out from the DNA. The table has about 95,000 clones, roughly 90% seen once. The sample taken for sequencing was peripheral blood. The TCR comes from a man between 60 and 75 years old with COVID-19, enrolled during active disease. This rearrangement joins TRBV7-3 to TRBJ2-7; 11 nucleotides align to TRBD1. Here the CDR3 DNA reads TGTGCCAGCAGCTCCGGGACAGGGGGTTTCTACGAGCAGTACTTC. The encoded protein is CASSSGTGGFYEQYF.